This passage covers 7 T cell receptor beta chains from one sample sequenced in a study of blood T cell repertoires in COVID-19 (dated by TCRdb to 2020 to 2021). The library was prepared using the immunoSEQ multiplex PCR assay. TCRdb took this table from immuneACCESS and kept in-frame rearrangements with V and J called. Such tables lack part of the clones; where checked against another copy, unresolved V genes explain under half of the gap, and the rest is unexplained. For this sample the table gives about 310,000 clones, of which approximately 90% were detected only once. The ten largest clones add up to around a tenth of the sample. Input material: PBMCs or T cells enriched from blood (not recorded which). Receptors originate from a middle-aged woman who had recovered from COVID-19.

This clone was observed a single time. This chain joins TRBV4-3 and TRBJ2-3; D is undetermined. Germline V gene lookup returns CDR1 LGHNA and CDR2 YSLEER. Trimming stripped 0 bases from V and 1 base from J, with 11 bases between. The CDR3 consists of 16 residues. The CDR3 DNA is TGCGCCAGCAGCCAAGACTGGCCACGGGGCACAGATACGCAGTATTTT. This translates into CASSQDWPRGTDTQYF.

This sequence joins TRBV5-6 and TRBJ1-5; 10 bases fit TRBD1. V lost 1 base to trimming and J lost 2 bases; unmatched junction nucleotides: 9. This CDR3 is built from 18 residues. The germline V gene encodes CDR1 SGHDT and CDR2 YYEEEE. CDR3 bases: TGTGCCAGCAGCTTGAGATTGGGACAGGGGCATGGCAATCAGCCCCAGCATTTT. Amino acid sequence: CASSLRLGQGHGNQPQHF.

This chain links TRBV4-1 with TRBJ1-5; 9 bases agree with TRBD1. CDR3 length: 19 residues. V was clipped by 1 base and J by 0 bases; unmatched bases: 10. Per germline, CDR1 MGHRA and CDR2 YSYEKL. The CDR3 is CASSQVQDRGAYSNQPQHF. CDR3 coding DNA: TGCGCCAGCAGCCAAGTTCAGGACAGGGGCGCTTATAGCAATCAGCCCCAGCATTTT.

The chain recombines TRBV27 with TRBJ2-1; 10 bases are shared with TRBD1. V trimming: 2 bases; J trimming: 1 base; junction bases outside the gene matches: 2. CDR3 length: 16 residues. Germline V gene sequence: CDR1 MNHEY, CDR2 SMNVEV (reference sequence). The CDR3 bases are TGTGCCAGCAGTTTACCGGGACAGGGGTCCTACAATGAGCAGTTCTTC. Its protein product is CASSLPGQGSYNEQFF.

The gene calls are TRBV27 and TRBJ1-1; a weak D match, TRBD1 (5 bases). The CDR3 has 15 amino acids. Germline V gene sequence: CDR1 MNHEY, CDR2 SMNVEV (reference sequence). V lost 7 bases and J lost 0, with 15 bases in between. CDR3 nucleotide sequence: TGTGCCAGCACCATTGGTGGGGGGTTGAACACTGAAGCTTTCTTT. Amino acid sequence: CASTIGGGLNTEAFF.

The chain is built from TRBV19 and TRBJ2-5; tentative D call: TRBD2 (7 bases). CDR3 size: 14 residues. In germline, CDR1 is LNHDA, CDR2 SQIVND (reference sequence). Trimming removed 5 bases from V and 7 bases from J, with 17 bases in between. The CDR3 reads CASSLNNREGTQYF. DNA for the CDR3: TGTGCCAGTAGTTTAAACAACAGGGAGGGGACCCAGTACTTC.

The gene calls are TRBV9 and TRBJ1-3, with D hard to call. This CDR3 contains 12 residues. Trimming took 3 bases from V and 4 from J, leaving 5 bases between them. From germline, CDR1 is SGDLS and CDR2 YYNGEE. DNA for the CDR3: TGTGCCAGCAGCGCCACAGGAAACACCATATATTTT. Translation gives CASSATGNTIYF.